A few counts support the clone carrying this TCR beta chain. Antigen: not known. Only in-frame clones appear in the TCRdb table, and some are missing; sequencing was by immunoSEQ multiplex PCR. This table holds 20,000 to 25,000 clones, around 90% found once. The record originates from a study of T cells in localized non-small cell lung cancer. Overall study results and limits: Turning up in adjacent lung were a median about 61 of the top 100 tumor clones. One tumor region alone was sequenced, and heterogeneity therefore remains possible. Tumor trailed uninvolved adjacent lung in T cell clonality, which peaked there. An association was observed between higher blood T cell density and longer overall survival.

CDR3 size: 14 residues. The V and J ends lost 5 bases and 1 base, in that order; junction bases with no gene match: 4. Germline V gene data show CDR1 as SGHAT and CDR2 as FQNNGV. The sequencing here drew on peripheral blood, taken before any cancer treatment. The chain employs TRBV11-2 and TRBJ1-1, with 7 bases lining up with TRBD1. The source is a man aged 35-75 years with stage I squamous cell lung carcinoma. The CDR3 is CASSLGQENTEAFF. CDR3 nucleotide sequence: TGTGCCAGCAGCCTTGGACAGGAGAACACTGAAGCTTTCTTT.